This T cell receptor (beta chain) originates from a study of shared T cell receptors in the human thymus. Some clones are missing from TCRdb's copy, which holds only in-frame ones; the method was immunoSEQ multiplex PCR. This table holds hundreds of thousands of clones, around 89% found once. V dropped 1 base and J dropped 4; count of bases not matched to a gene: 2. Germline assignment: CDR1 MNHNS and CDR2 SASEGT. The length of the CDR3 is 14 residues. These same data were also listed under a study on human thymus T cells. That study reports: Usage of V and J genes appeared biased in thymic and blood repertoires.

The specimen sequenced was thymocytes. V and J are TRBV6-1 and TRBJ2-7; TRBD1 agrees at 9 bases. This sequence originates from a boy in the first two years of life with a congenital heart defect. The CDR3 sequence: CASSEEDRGYEQYF. Written as DNA, the CDR3 is TGTGCCAGCAGTGAAGAGGACAGGGGTTACGAGCAGTACTTC.